Reported below is one T cell receptor beta chain. Its antigen is still unknown. These data come from a study of T cells expressing NK-cell markers (dated by TCRdb to 2019 to 2021). Some background on the complete study: TCR beta-chain repertoires were profiled in sorted CD3+CD56+NKG2C+, CD3+CD56+NKG2C- and CD3+CD56-NKG2C+ T-cell subsets from several donors. All eight donors whose samples were sequenced were randomly selected healthy volunteers, three of them men and five women. Sequencing of the libraries produced 2 x 150 bp reads on Illumina HiSeq 2000/2500, MiSeq or NextSeq. Among the eight sequenced donors, seven were HCMV-seropositive and one was HCMV-seronegative. Findings and caveats that apply to the study as a whole: In several donors, the dominant CD3+CD56+NKG2C+ clonotypes were found to rank among the top 10 CD8+ clonotypes and to make up 1.0-7.0% of CD8+ T cells. Those dominant clonotypes were again the most abundant among CD3+CD56-NKG2C+ cells in a few donors, at about 28.3-60.1%. Whether the expanded NKG2C-expressing T cell clones were specific for HCMV antigens was left unclear.

A commercial ELISA kit detecting HCMV-specific IgG in serum was used to determine HCMV serostatus. Ficoll density gradient centrifugation was used to isolate peripheral blood mononuclear cells from blood. The sample was run on an Illumina HiSeq 2000. TCR beta cDNA libraries were made by 5'RACE template switching that added a universal primer site and unique molecular identifiers. cDNA synthesis was primed from the TCR beta constant segment, followed by two successive PCR amplification steps. The original methods were these. MIGEC was used to demultiplex reads and group reads by UMI, and MiTCR was used to assemble and quantify clonotypes. To remove erroneous sequences, TCR cDNA sequences were retained only when supported by two or more reads. The tcR package was used for downstream repertoire analysis, with clonotypes matched between fractions based on CDR3 nucleotide sequence plus V segment. VDJmatch was used to annotate antigen specificity against VDJdb, with one amino acid substitution in CDR3 permitted. Once TCRdb had reprocessed the reads, it stored one entry per CDR3 protein sequence and supplied no DNA. The V and J calls here are based on TCRdb, not the publication. This sample's listing comprises about half a million distinct CDR3 sequences. Under 1.5% of the sample is held by the ten biggest clonotypes.

CDR1 and CDR2 are read off the germline V gene as SQVTM and ANQGSEA. There are 15 amino acids in the CDR3, from cysteine to phenylalanine inclusive. DNA for this receptor is not on file. The V and J genes are TRBV29-1 and TRBJ2-7; TCRdb gives TRBD2 as the D gene, but with no DNA this cannot be confirmed. The receptor's source is a woman aged 45 to 65 in good health. Donor details come from another sample of the same person, matched by shared clones. Specimen: blood T cells: a sorted CD56 or NKG2C T cell subset, CD4+ or CD8+ T cells, or bulk PBMC T cells (not recorded which). CDR3 loop: CSVVTSGMLPDEQYF.